A selection of T cell receptor beta chains follows, all from one sample in a study of Graves' ophthalmopathy and Graves' hyperthyroidism. TCRdb analysed the multiplex PCR reads with MiXCR anew, one entry per CDR3 protein. The table shows under 200,000 distinct CDR3 sequences, with less than 45% occurring only once. The sequencing input was peripheral blood. These receptors were taken from a woman aged 40 to 50 with Graves' ophthalmopathy. Both conserved end residues are part of each CDR3. D genes are given only for firm matches. The size entry is marked missing in some rows and otherwise reads once, few, many or a size class.

-	many	14	TRBV3-1	TRBJ1-5	TGTGCCAGCAGCCAAAACAGGGCGGGACAGCCCCAGCATTTT	CASSQNRAGQPQHF
-	many	15	TRBV5-1	TRBJ2-2	TGCGCCAGCAGCTTGGAGGTGGGGTCAACCGGGGAGCTGTTTTTT	CASSLEVGSTGELFF
-	many	12	TRBV30	TRBJ1-1	TGTGCCTGGAGTGTAGCTGGGACTGAAGCTTTCTTT	CAWSVAGTEAFF
-	-	17	TRBV12-3/TRBV12-4	TRBJ2-7	TGTGCCAGCAGTTTTGGCGGGGCGGCCCAGAGCTCCTACGAGCAGTACTTC	CASSFGGAAQSSYEQYF
TRBD1	-	14	TRBV12-3/TRBV12-4	TRBJ1-1	TGTGCCAGCATCCCGAGACAGGGTGGGACTGAAGCTTTCTTT	CASIPRQGGTEAFF
-	-	15	TRBV20-1	TRBJ1-2	TGCAGTGCTTCCCCCCGGGCAGCAGCTAACTATGGCTACACCTTC	CSASPRAAANYGYTF
-	many	17	TRBV24-1	TRBJ1-2	TGTGACACCAGTGATGATTTGGGGATGACAGCTTTCTATGGCTACACCTTC	CDTSDDLGMTAFYGYTF
-	many	14	TRBV28	TRBJ1-1	TGTGCCAGCAGGCCTGACAGGTTGAACACTGAAGCTTTCTTT	CASRPDRLNTEAFF
-	many	14	TRBV19	TRBJ1-1	TGTGCCAGTAGTATCCTTGATACGAACACTGAAGCTTTCTTT	CASSILDTNTEAFF
-	many	13	TRBV7-2	TRBJ2-7	TGTGCCAGCAGCGTAAACCCCGTGGGGGAGCAGTACTTC	CASSVNPVGEQYF
-	-	14	TRBV12-3/TRBV12-4	TRBJ1-3	TGTGCCAGCAGTTTTAAAACCTCTGGAAACACCATATATTTT	CASSFKTSGNTIYF
-	-	12	TRBV6-1	TRBJ1-1	TGTGCCAGCAGGACCCCAGGGACTGAAGCTTTCTTT	CASRTPGTEAFF
TRBD2	many	16	TRBV5-1	TRBJ2-7	TGCGCCAGCAGCCCCAGGACTAGCGGGGTGAATTACGAGCAGTACTTC	CASSPRTSGVNYEQYF
-	many	13	TRBV19	TRBJ1-1	TGTGCCAGTAGGGACCTAGGGAGCACTGAAGCTTTCTTT	CASRDLGSTEAFF
-	few	11	TRBV2	TRBJ2-7	TGTGCCAGCAGTGATCGCCACGAGCAGTACTTC	CASSDRHEQYF
-	many	14	TRBV24-1	TRBJ2-3	TGTGCCACCAGTGATTCGCAGGGTACAGATACGCAGTATTTT	CATSDSQGTDTQYF
TRBD2	many	17	TRBV7-2	TRBJ2-7	TGTGCCAGCAGCTCAGGGACTAGCGGGAGGTTTAGATACGAGCAGTACTTC	CASSSGTSGRFRYEQYF
-	many	13	TRBV10-3	TRBJ1-1	TGTGCCATTTTGAGGGCGTTGGGCGCTGAAGCTTTCTTT	CAILRALGAEAFF
TRBD1	many	15	TRBV20-1	TRBJ2-4	TGCAGTGCTCCTAGGACAGGGCTAGCCAAAAACATTCAGTACTTC	CSAPRTGLAKNIQYF
-	-	16	TRBV28	TRBJ1-1	TGTGCCCTAGCACCAGTAAGGGGGACGAATTACGAAGAAGCTTTCTTT	CALAPVRGTNYEEAFF
-	-	12	TRBV15	TRBJ1-2	TGTGCCACCAGCATAGACCGACATGGCTACACCTTC	CATSIDRHGYTF
TRBD1	-	16	TRBV28	TRBJ1-1	TGTGCCAGCAGCCCAGCCCAACAGGGGCCGAACACTGAAGCTTTCTTT	CASSPAQQGPNTEAFF
-	-	14	TRBV20-1	TRBJ2-7	TGCAGTGCTAGAGATCACGGATCATCCTACGAGCAGTACTTC	CSARDHGSSYEQYF
-	-	14	TRBV7-2	TRBJ2-7	TGTGCCAGCAGCTTAGTAGGCGGGAACTACGAGCAGTACTTC	CASSLVGGNYEQYF
-	-	13	TRBV6-1	TRBJ2-7	TGTGCCAGCAGTGCCAGGGGCGATTACGAGCAGTACTTC	CASSARGDYEQYF
-	many	14	TRBV12-3/TRBV12-4	TRBJ2-7	TGTGCCAGCAGTCCCCGAGGGGGAACTTACGAGCAGTACTTC	CASSPRGGTYEQYF
TRBD1	many	14	TRBV9	TRBJ1-5	TGTGCCAGCAGCGCTGGGACAGGGGGACAGCCCCAGCATTTT	CASSAGTGGQPQHF
TRBD1	-	14	TRBV6-2/TRBV6-3	TRBJ1-2	TGTGCCAGCAGTGGGACAGGCCGGAACTATGGCTACACCTTC	CASSGTGRNYGYTF
TRBD1	many	13	TRBV10-3	TRBJ1-2	TGTGCCATCAGTGCGGACAGGGAACGCGGCTACACCTTC	CAISADRERGYTF
TRBD2	-	19	TRBV4-1	TRBJ2-3	TGCGCCAGCAGCCAAGACCCCCCATTCGGAGCGGGAGAGGTAGATACGCAGTATTTT	CASSQDPPFGAGEVDTQYF
TRBD1	-	13	TRBV27	TRBJ1-2	TGTGCCAGCAAGATCGGACAGGGCTATGGCTACACCTTC	CASKIGQGYGYTF